One and the same sample provided the 25 T cell receptor beta chains below, sequenced in a study of blood T cell repertoires in COVID-19. Clones were sequenced by immunoSEQ multiplex PCR, and TCRdb holds only the in-frame ones, with some missing. The repertoire holds around 300,000 clones, with around 90% as singletons. The sequenced sample was peripheral blood. These receptors came from a woman in her 40s who had recovered from COVID-19.

This chain uses TRBV19 with TRBJ2-1, with TRBD2 identical over 10 bases. CDR1 and CDR2 from the germline V gene are LNHDA and SQIVND (reference sequence). Trimming took 3 bases from V and 8 from J; bases not matched to a gene: 10. The CDR3 is 16 residues long. CDR3 loop: CASSMLASGRVYEQFF. The DNA for the CDR3 is TGTGCCAGTAGTATGCTTGCGAGCGGGAGGGTTTATGAGCAGTTCTTC.

This clone was seen a handful of times. V gene TRBV6-9 combines with J gene TRBJ1-5; no clear D. Per the germline V gene, CDR1 is MNHGY and CDR2 is SVAAGI. Between the trimmed V and J ends, which lost 7 bases and 2 bases, there was a span of 3 bases. This CDR3 has 11 residues. CDR3 loop: CASTGNQPQHF. CDR3 in DNA: TGTGCCAGCACGGGCAATCAGCCCCAGCATTTT.

The J gene is TRBJ1-5, the V gene TRBV7-2, with no clear D. Germline CDR1 is SGHTA and CDR2 is FQGNSA. V lost 2 bases and J lost 7, with 12 bases in between. There are 14 residues in the CDR3. DNA of the CDR3: TGTGCCAGCAGCTTATTCCGCGTAGAGCAGCCCCAGCATTTT. It encodes CASSLFRVEQPQHF.

This chain uses TRBV7-3 with TRBJ2-5, with TRBD2 as a possible D gene (5 bases). The CDR3 consists of 13 residues. Looked up from germline, CDR1 is SGHTA and CDR2 is FQGTGA. Trimming removed 2 bases at V and 5 bases at J, with 9 bases between. CDR3 nucleotides: TGTGCCAGCAGCTTAGGGCGGGCGGAGACCCAGTACTTC. This translates into CASSLGRAETQYF.

This chain uses TRBV11-2 with TRBJ2-2, with 11 positions matching TRBD2. The CDR3 is 18 residues long. With 0 bases clipped from V and 1 base from J, the junction kept 4 bases outside the gene matches. Germline assignment: CDR1 SGHAT and CDR2 FQNNGV. The CDR3, as DNA: TGTGCCAGCAGCTTAGATCAACTAGCGGGAGAGAACACCGGGGAGCTGTTTTTT. As protein: CASSLDQLAGENTGELFF.

The chain recombines TRBV5-8 with TRBJ2-7, with D perhaps TRBD2 (6 bases). Germline V gene sequence: CDR1 SGHTS, CDR2 YDEGEE. V was trimmed by 5 bases and J by 2 bases, leaving 8 bases between them. This CDR3 is built from 12 residues. CDR3: CASREGTYEQYF. The CDR3 region has the DNA TGTGCCAGCAGGGAGGGAACCTACGAGCAGTACTTC.

The chain recombines TRBV6-1 with TRBJ2-3, with 7 bases lining up with TRBD2. Germline V CDR1 and CDR2: MNHNS, SASEGT. V lost 2 bases, J lost 2 bases, and 7 bases stayed unmatched. The CDR3 spans 16 residues. The CDR3: CASSEWWEGPTDTQYF. The DNA for the CDR3 is TGTGCCAGCAGTGAATGGTGGGAGGGCCCCACAGATACGCAGTATTTT.

The rearrangement uses TRBV19 and TRBJ2-3; 9 bases are a match to TRBD2. The CDR3 is made up of 17 amino acids. Losses at the gene ends were 1 base for V and 1 base for J; bases not matched to a gene: 6. Germline CDR1 reads LNHDA; CDR2 reads SQIVND (reference sequence). In DNA form, the CDR3 reads TGTGCCAGTAGTATAGTACGACTAGCGGAGCGCACAGATACGCAGTATTTT. It encodes CASSIVRLAERTDTQYF.

The chain is built from TRBV27 and TRBJ2-1, with 9 bases lining up with TRBD2. The CDR3 length is 17 residues. The junction had 9 bases not matched to a gene; V was cut back by 5 bases and J by 1 base. Germline lookup yields CDR1 MNHEY and CDR2 SMNVEV (reference sequence). Written as DNA, the CDR3 is TGTGCCAGCAGTCACCATTTAGCGGGAGTTTCCTACAATGAGCAGTTCTTC. Amino acid sequence: CASSHHLAGVSYNEQFF.

The chain recombines TRBV11-3 with TRBJ2-7, with 9 bases matching TRBD1. CDR3 length: 19 residues. Germline values: CDR1 SGHNT, CDR2 YENEEA. Trimming cost V 2 bases and J 3 bases; bases outside gene matches: 17. The CDR3 nucleotides are TGTGCCAGCAGCTTACGAGGGGGAAACCGGGGACAGGGCCTCTACGAGCAGTACTTC. As protein: CASSLRGGNRGQGLYEQYF.

The CDR3 nucleotides are TGTGCCAGCAGGCCCCAGGGGACCCAGCCCCAGCATTTT. This translates into CASRPQGTQPQHF. This sequence joins TRBV6-6 and TRBJ1-5; possibly TRBD1 for D (6 bases). The V end lost 6 bases, the J end lost 7 bases, and 13 bases lay between the germline ends. This CDR3 is 13 amino acids long. CDR1 and CDR2 (germline): MNHNY, SVGAGI (reference sequence).

This chain connects TRBV6-5 to TRBJ1-2, with D possibly being TRBD1 (6 bases). Trimming took 6 bases from V and 3 from J, leaving 14 bases between them. The CDR3 is 14 amino acids. CDR1 is MNHEY, CDR2 SVGAGI, per germline. The CDR3: CASSPGGLDYGYTF. DNA of the CDR3: TGTGCCAGCAGCCCGGGGGGGCTCGACTATGGCTACACCTTC.

The genes are TRBV2 and TRBJ2-3; 9 bases agree with TRBD2. V lost 4 bases to trimming and J lost 0 bases; unmatched junction nucleotides: 5. The CDR3 sequence is 16 residues long. CDR1 and CDR2 from the germline V gene are SNHLY and FYNNEI. CDR3 nucleotides: TGTGCCAGCAGTGCCCTTACTAGCGGGAGCACAGATACGCAGTATTTT. It specifies CASSALTSGSTDTQYF.

The chain links TRBV19 to TRBJ1-1; no reliable D call. CDR1 and CDR2 from the germline V gene are LNHDA and SQIVND (reference sequence). The CDR3 is 13 residues long. The V and J ends lost 11 bases and 1 base respectively, with 14 bases between them. The CDR3 is CAATSLGNTEAFF. The CDR3 region has the DNA TGTGCCGCTACTTCACTAGGGAACACTGAAGCTTTCTTT.

The rearrangement links TRBV4-1 to TRBJ2-1; TRBD2 agrees at 11 bases. With V trimmed by 2 bases and J by 4 bases, 4 bases remained unmatched. This CDR3 has 16 residues. Germline V CDR1 and CDR2: MGHRA, YSYEKL. The CDR3 nucleotides read TGCGCCAGCAGCCAAACTACTAGCGGGGGTTACAATGAGCAGTTCTTC. Translation: CASSQTTSGGYNEQFF.

The chain is built from TRBV10-3 and TRBJ2-3; 9 nucleotides line up with TRBD1. Germline CDR1 ENHRY, CDR2 SYGVKD. CDR3 length: 14 residues. The V segment lost 6 bases and the J segment 1 base; nucleotides outside the gene matches: 2. CDR3 in DNA: TGTGCCATCAGGGGACAGGGTGGCACAGATACGCAGTATTTT. Residues: CAIRGQGGTDTQYF.

This rearrangement joins TRBV10-1 to TRBJ2-1; 7 bases are shared with TRBD2. Trimming removed 8 bases from V and 7 bases from J; junction bases left unmatched: 11. Germline CDR1 is WNHNN and CDR2 is SYGVQD (reference sequence). The CDR3 is 14 residues long. CDR3: CASSAGSGVNEQFF. In DNA, the CDR3 is TGCGCCAGCTCAGCGGGAAGCGGGGTTAATGAGCAGTTCTTC.

CDR3 DNA: TGCGCCAGCAGCCTACAGGGAGGGGATAATGAAAAACTGTTTTTT. Protein product: CASSLQGGDNEKLFF. The chain has TRBV5-1 and TRBJ1-4; perhaps TRBD1 as D (6 bases). The CDR3 sequence is 15 residues long. Trimming cost V 4 bases and J 4 bases, with 14 bases left between them. From germline, CDR1 is SGHRS and CDR2 YFSETQ.

The chain links TRBV4-2 to TRBJ2-1; 8 bases are a match to TRBD2. In germline, CDR1 is LGHNA, CDR2 YNFKEQ. This CDR3 is built from 13 residues. V gave up 3 bases and J gave up 9 bases; unmatched junction bases: 4. The CDR3 region has the DNA TGTGCCAGCAGCCAGGGAGCGGGAGTTGAGCAGTTCTTC. Translated, it gives CASSQGAGVEQFF.

The V gene is TRBV7-9, the J gene TRBJ1-1; TRBD1 matches at 7 bases. Germline V lookup: CDR1 SEHNR, CDR2 FQNEAQ (reference sequence). The CDR3 has 14 amino acids. Unmatched junction bases numbered 3, after V lost 4 bases and J lost 1 base. The CDR3: CASSWGQRNTEAFF. CDR3 nucleotide sequence: TGTGCCAGCAGCTGGGGACAGCGGAACACTGAAGCTTTCTTT.

The rearrangement uses TRBV29-1 and TRBJ1-1; a weak D match, TRBD1 (6 bases). V lost 7 bases and J lost 6, with 12 bases in between. Germline V gene sequence: CDR1 SQVTM, CDR2 ANQGSEA. The CDR3 contains 11 residues. This CDR3 reads CSAPTGSEAFF. Here the CDR3 DNA reads TGCAGCGCTCCGACAGGTTCTGAAGCTTTCTTT.

This clone was detected only a few times. This same CDR3 is encoded by further DNA sequences in the sample. The genes are TRBV19 and TRBJ2-1; 9 bases are shared with TRBD2. CDR1 and CDR2 (germline): LNHDA, SQIVND (reference sequence). Trimming at V came to 3 bases and at J to 4 bases, leaving 4 bases not matched to a gene. This CDR3 is 15 amino acids long. The CDR3 is CASSIGLAGYNEQFF. The CDR3 DNA sequence: TGTGCCAGTAGTATTGGGCTAGCGGGATACAATGAGCAGTTCTTC.

This clone was observed once. The chain uses TRBV27 and TRBJ2-3; D is perhaps TRBD2 (5 bases). The V end was cut by 2 bases, the J end by 2 bases, with 14 bases between. The germline V gene encodes CDR1 MNHEY and CDR2 SMNVEV (reference sequence). The CDR3 has 16 residues. In DNA form, the CDR3 reads TGTGCCAGCAGTTTAACCTTAGTTGACTACACAGATACGCAGTATTTT. Its protein product is CASSLTLVDYTDTQYF.

This sequence joins TRBV6-1 and TRBJ2-7; no clear D gene. The V end was cut by 2 bases, the J end by 3 bases, with 8 bases between. Germline V gives CDR1 MNHNS, CDR2 SASEGT. This CDR3 is built from 13 residues. The CDR3 region is CASSELEGYEQYF. CDR3 DNA sequence: TGTGCCAGCAGTGAACTAGAAGGCTACGAGCAGTACTTC.

The chain combines TRBV5-1 with TRBJ2-5; weak D call: TRBD2 (5 bases). The CDR3 loop spans 16 amino acids. V lost 0 bases and J 3 bases, leaving 15 bases between the germline ends. The V gene's germline CDR1 is SGHRS and CDR2 YFSETQ. CDR3 region: CASSLAPEGVEETQYF. DNA of the CDR3: TGCGCCAGCAGCTTGGCGCCAGAGGGTGTGGAAGAGACCCAGTACTTC.